This TCR beta chain was recorded in a study of cytomegalovirus exposure and HLA in healthy donors. Amplification used 60 Vbeta primers and 13 Jbeta primers. The protocol was immunoSEQ multiplex PCR, while the TCRdb copy is restricted to in-frame clones and leaves out a portion. In the table there are around 160,000 clones, around 79% of which are singletons. General study points: Later, an analysis showed that TCR beta chains associated with HLA were more clonally expanded than others that were equally common. TRBV6-2, TRBV6-3 and some other V segments were excluded as indistinguishable. Productive status was seen about 90% or about 30% of the time for most TCR beta V segments in an earlier analysis.

The ends were cut back, 4 bases at V and 10 bases at J, with 11 bases in the middle. The CDR3 extends over 12 amino acids. Looked up from germline, CDR1 is SNHLY and CDR2 is FYNNEI. In the case of this clone: Its antigen is not known.

The rearrangement links TRBV2 to TRBJ2-1; D uncertain. Material for sequencing was PBMCs. The TCR sequence derives from a woman aged 40 to 50 in good health and CMV-seropositive. CDR3 sequence: CASSGGDSEQFF. CDR3 nucleotides: TGTGCCAGCAGTGGAGGCGACTCGGAGCAGTTCTTC.